Included here is one T cell receptor beta chain sequence, with context. The data derive from a study of blood T cell repertoires in COVID-19. Study-wide background: T cells, B-cell-depleted T cells, or PBMCs provided the cDNA or gDNA that served as material.

Authors' data handling: Nucleated cell counts were estimated from reference gene primer amplification. Libraries were prepared by immunoSEQ multiplex PCR; TCRdb keeps only in-frame clonotypes and omits some of them. The DNA was the basis for D and trimming; V, J and clone size are from that table. The profile covers about 430,000 clones, with 70% to 90% appearing a single time and 1.4% to 1.5% taken by the ten largest. Those enrolled, adults aged roughly 18 to 100 years, came from around 25 US areas. A COVID-19 case was met by exposed participants within 2 weeks before study entry. Trimming took off 3 bases at V and 9 bases at J, with 18 bases between the two ends. The V gene's germline CDR1 is SGHAT and CDR2 FQNNGV. The CDR3 consists of 15 residues.

Source material: PBMCs or T cells enriched from blood (not recorded which). This sequence originates from a woman younger than 30 who had been exposed to COVID-19. This chain uses TRBV11-2 with TRBJ2-1; D might be TRBD2 (5 bases). CDR3 sequence reads: CASSLGITSFVEQFF. CDR3 nucleotides: TGTGCCAGCAGCTTGGGAATTACTAGTTTCGTTGAGCAGTTCTTC.